Below, 3 T cell receptor beta chains from the same sample are listed, as sequenced in a study of tumor and adjacent non-tumor tissue in lung cancer. The library came from three nested PCR rounds adapted from ARM-PCR protocols. TCRdb fed the multiplex PCR reads into MiXCR, producing one record per CDR3 protein. The table shows 65,000 to 75,000 distinct CDR3 sequences, with more than 75% occurring only once. No cell sorting was done before RNA was extracted from the tissue. More than 3 cm separated this lung sample from the edge of the tumor. Sample: distant non-tumor lung tissue. The source of these receptors is a man aged 55 to 70 with non-small cell lung cancer.

Points on this clonotype: The junction shows a germline mismatch at one end, possibly a read error. The rearrangement uses TRBV6-5 and TRBJ2-7; TRBD2 agrees at 10 bases. This CDR3 has 16 residues. Looked up from germline, CDR1 is MNHEY and CDR2 is SVGAGI. CDR3 loop: CASSYSRLAGVHEQYF. CDR3 nucleotides: TGTGCTAGCAGTTACTCGAGGCTAGCGGGAGTCCACGAGCAGTACTTC.

This clonotype came up once. One junction end does not reproduce the germline sequence, and a read error may be involved. The rearrangement joins TRBV13 to TRBJ2-6; 8 bases are a match to TRBD1. This CDR3 contains 18 residues. Germline assignment: CDR1 PRHDT and CDR2 FYEKMQ (reference sequence). Here the CDR3 DNA reads TGTGCCAGCAGCATACGACAGGGGTCGGGCTTTGGGGCCAACGCCCTGACTTTC. This translates into CASSIRQGSGFGANALTF. Complete variable domain (other parts from reference TRBV13 and TRBJ2-6): AAGVIQSPRHLIKEKRETATLKCYPIPRHDTVYWYQQGPGQDPQFLISFYEKMQSDKGSIPDRFSAQQFSDYHSELNMSSLELGDSALYFCASSIRQGSGFGANALTFGAGSRLTVL.

As concerns this clonotype: As the CDR3 is not closed by the conserved phenylalanine or tryptophan, this likely results from a read error. The chain uses TRBV29-1 and TRBJ2-2; D is possibly TRBD2 (6 bases). The germline V gene encodes CDR1 SQVTM and CDR2 ANQGSEA. The CDR3 length is 14 residues. The CDR3 is CSAYPRVGGGELFL. The CDR3 DNA reads as TGTAGCGCCTACCCCAGGGTGGGGGGCGGGGAGCTGTTTCTT.